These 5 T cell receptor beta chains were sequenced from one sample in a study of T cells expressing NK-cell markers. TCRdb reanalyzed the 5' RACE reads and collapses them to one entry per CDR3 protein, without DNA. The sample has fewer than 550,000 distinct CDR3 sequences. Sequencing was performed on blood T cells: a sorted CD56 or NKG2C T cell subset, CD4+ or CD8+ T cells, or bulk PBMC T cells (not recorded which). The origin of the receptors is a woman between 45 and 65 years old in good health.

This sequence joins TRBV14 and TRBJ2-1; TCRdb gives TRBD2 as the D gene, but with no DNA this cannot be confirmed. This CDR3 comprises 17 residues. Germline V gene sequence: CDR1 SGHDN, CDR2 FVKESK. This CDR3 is CASSQPQSGRTSGTPIF.

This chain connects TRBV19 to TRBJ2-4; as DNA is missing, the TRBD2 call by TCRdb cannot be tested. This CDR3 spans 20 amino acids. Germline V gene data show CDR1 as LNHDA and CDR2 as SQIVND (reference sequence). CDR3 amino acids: CASRNKATGLAGLAKNIQYF. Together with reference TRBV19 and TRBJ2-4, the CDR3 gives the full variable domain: DGGITQSPKYLFRKEGQNVTLSCEQNLNHDAMYWYRQDPGQGLRLIYYSQIVNDFQKGDIAEGYSVSREKKESFPLTVTSAQKNPTAFYLCASRNKATGLAGLAKNIQYFGAGTRLSVL.

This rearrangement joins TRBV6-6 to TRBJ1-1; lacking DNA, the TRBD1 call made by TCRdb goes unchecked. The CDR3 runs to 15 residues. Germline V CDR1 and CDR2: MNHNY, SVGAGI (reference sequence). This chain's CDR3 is CASSYGQGRNTEAFF.

Here the CDR3 reads CASSVGLGGGNEQFF. The gene calls are TRBV7-8 and TRBJ2-1; the D call of TRBD2 rests on TCRdb alone, since no DNA is present to check it. The V gene's germline CDR1 is SGHVS and CDR2 FQNEAQ. The CDR3 has 15 residues.

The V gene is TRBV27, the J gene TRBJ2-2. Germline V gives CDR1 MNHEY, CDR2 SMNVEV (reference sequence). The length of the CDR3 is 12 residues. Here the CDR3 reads CASSFAGGELFF.